This TCR beta chain comes out of a study of cytomegalovirus exposure and HLA in healthy donors. The wider study: Counted in an early data release were about 80 million unique TCRs from HLA-typed donors. Study outcomes and limitations: Some 17,000 TCR beta sequences were associated with HLA alleles at 0.05 false discovery rate in a later analysis.

At collection, donors were nominally healthy, but unrecorded immune exposures were probable. Trimming took 0 bases from V and 10 from J; bases not matched to a gene: 9. Germline V gene sequence: CDR1 SGHKS, CDR2 YYEKEE (reference sequence). This CDR3 spans 15 amino acids. On this clone itself: Its antigen is still unknown.

It was with 60 Vbeta and 13 Jbeta primers that the PCR ran. Using immunoSEQ multiplex PCR, the repertoire was profiled, and TCRdb retains in-frame clones only, with some absent. The table lists more than 85,000 clones, 75% to 90% of them singletons. The specimen sequenced was PBMCs. J is TRBJ2-1 and V is TRBV5-5, with 8 bases identical to TRBD2. The sequence came from a middle-aged man in good health and CMV-seronegative. The CDR3 bases are TGTGCCAGCAGCTTGGGGGGGACTAGTGCCCTGGAGCAGTTCTTC. Translating gives CASSLGGTSALEQFF.